The 17 T cell receptor beta chains listed next were all sequenced from one sample in a study of blood T cell repertoires in COVID-19. Assay: immunoSEQ multiplex PCR; the TCRdb copy retains only in-frame clones and omits some. The table records some 41,000 clones, about 86% of them present only once. The sequenced sample was peripheral blood. These receptors came from a human donor in a cohort sampled during active COVID-19.

This clone was recorded once. The V gene is TRBV18, the J gene TRBJ2-7, with 9 nucleotides matching TRBD1. Unmatched junction bases numbered 5, after V lost 3 bases and J lost 2 bases. Germline loops: CDR1 KGHSH, CDR2 LQKENI. The CDR3 runs to 15 residues. The CDR3 DNA follows: TGTGCCAGCTCACCCACAGGGACAGGGACCTACGAGCAGTACTTC. Residues: CASSPTGTGTYEQYF. Looking up the rest from reference TRBV18 and TRBJ2-7 gives the full variable domain: NAGVMQNPRHLVRRRGQEARLRCSPMKGHSHVYWYRQLPEEGLKFMVYLQKENIIDESGMPKERFSAEFPKEGPSILRIQQVVRGDSAAYFCASSPTGTGTYEQYFGPGTRLTVT.

The chain has TRBV30 and TRBJ1-3; 9 bases fit TRBD1. The CDR3 has 16 residues. Germline V gives CDR1 GTSNPN, CDR2 SVGIG (reference sequence). V gave up 4 bases and J gave up 2 bases; unmatched junction bases: 9. CDR3 amino acids: CAWMIARTGAGNTIYF. CDR3 nucleotides: TGTGCCTGGATGATCGCCCGGACAGGGGCTGGAAACACCATATATTTT.

The rearrangement links TRBV3-1 (or the pseudogene TRBV3-2) to TRBJ2-1; 9 bases line up with TRBD2. Germline trimming cut 0 bases from V and 5 bases from J; bases unmatched to any gene: 8. This CDR3 is built from 17 residues. CDR1 is LGHDT, CDR2 YNNKEL, per germline (reference sequence). The CDR3 DNA is TGTGCCAGCAGCCAAGACCGAGCGGGGGGCCCAGACAATGAGCAGTTCTTC. This codes for CASSQDRAGGPDNEQFF.

The chain has TRBV5-1 and TRBJ2-3, with D hard to call. The CDR3 length is 16 residues. The germline gives CDR1 SGHRS, CDR2 YFSETQ. Trimming pared 0 bases from V and 4 bases from J, leaving 15 bases between. The CDR3 region is CASSLEEQTFPDTQYF. The CDR3 DNA sequence: TGCGCCAGCAGCTTGGAGGAGCAAACCTTTCCAGATACGCAGTATTTT.

The J gene is TRBJ2-3, the V gene TRBV7-3; TRBD2 agrees at 15 bases. The length of the CDR3 is 17 residues. The V segment lost 2 bases and the J segment 6 bases; nucleotides outside the gene matches: 6. CDR1 and CDR2 (germline): SGHTA, FQGTGA. As DNA, the CDR3 is TGTGCCAGCAGCTTATTCCCCGGGACTAGCGGGGGGGATACGCAGTATTTT. Translated: CASSLFPGTSGGDTQYF.

The CDR3 is CASSSKHTPNTGELFF. CDR3 sequence (DNA): TGTGCCAGTAGTAGTAAGCATACTCCGAACACCGGGGAGCTGTTTTTT. V usage is TRBV19 and J usage is TRBJ2-2; no clear D gene. Trimming took 4 bases from V and 0 from J, leaving 12 bases between them. This CDR3 region has 16 residues. The V gene's germline CDR1 is LNHDA and CDR2 SQIVND (reference sequence).

The genes are TRBV18 and TRBJ2-2; 8 bases line up with TRBD1. The germline V gene has CDR1 KGHSH and CDR2 LQKENI. This CDR3 has 16 amino acids. J gave up 3 bases and V 2 bases, and 5 bases lay outside the gene matches. The CDR3 region is CASSPRTGPDTGELFF. Here the CDR3 DNA reads TGTGCCAGCTCACCAAGGACAGGGCCGGACACCGGGGAGCTGTTTTTT.

The chain joins TRBV4-3 to TRBJ2-5; 11 bases map to TRBD2. This CDR3 comprises 17 residues. J lost 4 bases, V lost 0 bases, and 7 bases had no gene match. Germline CDR1 is LGHNA and CDR2 is YSLEER. The CDR3 spells CASSQDLAGGGGETQYF. CDR3 sequence (DNA): TGCGCCAGCAGCCAAGACCTAGCGGGGGGCGGGGGAGAGACCCAGTACTTC.

The rearrangement uses TRBV6-1 and TRBJ1-4, with D uncertain. There are 13 residues in the CDR3. Trimming took 5 bases from V and 4 from J, leaving 8 bases between them. The V gene's germline CDR1 is MNHNS and CDR2 SASEGT. CDR3 loop: CASSFQINEKLFF. CDR3 bases: TGTGCCAGCAGTTTTCAGATTAATGAAAAACTGTTTTTT.

The genes are TRBV19 and TRBJ2-1; unclear D gene. The CDR3 is made up of 12 amino acids. Germline V gene lookup returns CDR1 LNHDA and CDR2 SQIVND (reference sequence). Trimming took 2 bases from V and 10 from J, leaving 9 bases between them. The chain's CDR3 is CASSILSGEQFF. CDR3 nucleotide sequence: TGTGCCAGTAGTATATTATCCGGGGAGCAGTTCTTC. The full variable domain, with the rest looked up from reference TRBV19 and TRBJ2-1, is DGGITQSPKYLFRKEGQNVTLSCEQNLNHDAMYWYRQDPGQGLRLIYYSQIVNDFQKGDIAEGYSVSREKKESFPLTVTSAQKNPTAFYLCASSILSGEQFFGPGTRLTVL.

The V gene is TRBV27, the J gene TRBJ2-1, with 11 nucleotides matching TRBD1. V lost 4 bases and J lost 6; bases outside the gene matches: 5. CDR3 length: 15 residues. CDR1 is MNHEY and CDR2 is SMNVEV in the germline V gene (reference sequence). This CDR3 reads CASSSTGTGGNEQFF. CDR3 DNA: TGTGCCAGCAGTTCCACCGGGACAGGGGGCAATGAGCAGTTCTTC.

The gene calls are TRBV21-1 and TRBJ1-1. TRBV21-1 is annotated as a pseudogene. The CDR3 extends over 15 amino acids. This CDR3 is CASSKTNRENTEAFF. CDR3 bases: TGTGCCAGCAGCAAAACGAACCGGGAGAACACTGAAGCTTTCTTT.

The genes are TRBV19 and TRBJ2-7; TRBD1 matches 7 bases. CDR1 and CDR2 from the germline V gene are LNHDA and SQIVND (reference sequence). CDR3 length equals 12 residues. Losses at the gene ends were 6 bases for V and 3 bases for J; bases not matched to a gene: 2. The CDR3 region is CASSGTVYEQYF. DNA for the CDR3: TGTGCCAGTAGCGGGACAGTCTACGAGCAGTACTTC.

The genes are TRBV4-1 and TRBJ2-1; a weak D match, TRBD2 (7 bases). The CDR3 runs to 16 residues. CDR1 is MGHRA and CDR2 is YSYEKL in the germline V gene. The V end was cut by 3 bases, the J end by 9 bases, with 21 bases between. The CDR3 coding sequence is TGCGCCAGCAGCCAGTCGTGGGGGGGGCAGGTGGGTGAGCAGTTCTTC. Amino acids: CASSQSWGGQVGEQFF.

The CDR3 here is CASGAGAGELFF. The CDR3 DNA reads TGTGCTAGTGGCGCCGGGGCCGGGGAGCTGTTTTTT. J is TRBJ2-2 and V is TRBV12-5, with TRBD2 as a possible D gene (5 bases). CDR1 and CDR2 from the germline V gene are LGHNT and FRNRAP. The CDR3 sequence is 12 residues long. V lost 6 bases to trimming and J lost 6 bases, with 8 bases between them. Filled out from reference TRBV12-5 and TRBJ2-2, the complete variable domain reads DARVTQTPRHKVTEMGQEVTMRCQPILGHNTVFWYRQTMMQGLELLAYFRNRAPLDDSGMPKDRFSAEMPDATLATLKIQPSEPRDSAVYFCASGAGAGELFFGEGSRLTVL.

This sequence joins TRBV6-6 and TRBJ2-5; 9 bases line up with TRBD1. Germline V gene data show CDR1 as MNHNY and CDR2 as SVGAGI (reference sequence). With 8 bases clipped from V and 4 bases from J, the junction kept 8 bases outside the gene matches. The CDR3 is 14 residues long. The CDR3 here is CASYLTGGVETQYF. Here the CDR3 DNA reads TGTGCCAGCTACTTAACAGGGGGCGTAGAGACCCAGTACTTC.

The chain has TRBV15 and TRBJ2-7; D possibly corresponds to TRBD2 (5 bases). V lost 3 bases to trimming and J lost 2 bases, with 11 bases between them. There are 14 residues in the CDR3. Germline CDR1 is LNHNV and CDR2 is YYDKDF (reference sequence). CDR3 sequence reads: CATSREVNAYEQYF. CDR3 coding DNA: TGTGCCACCAGCAGGGAGGTAAACGCCTACGAGCAGTACTTC.